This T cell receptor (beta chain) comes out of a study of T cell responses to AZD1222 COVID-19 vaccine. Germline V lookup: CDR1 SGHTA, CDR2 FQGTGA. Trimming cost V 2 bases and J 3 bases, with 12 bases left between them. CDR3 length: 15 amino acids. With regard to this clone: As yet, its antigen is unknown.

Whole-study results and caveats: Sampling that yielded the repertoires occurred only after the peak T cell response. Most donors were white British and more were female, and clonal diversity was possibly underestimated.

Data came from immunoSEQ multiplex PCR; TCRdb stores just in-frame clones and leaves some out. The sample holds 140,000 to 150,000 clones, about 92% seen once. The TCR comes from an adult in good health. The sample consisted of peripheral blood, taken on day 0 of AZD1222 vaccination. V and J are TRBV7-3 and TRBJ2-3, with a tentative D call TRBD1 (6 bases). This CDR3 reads CASSLAGARTDTQYF. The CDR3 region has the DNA TGTGCCAGCAGCTTAGCAGGGGCTCGGACAGATACGCAGTATTTT.